Here is one T cell receptor (beta chain) with its context. The antigen it recognizes is unknown. Base qualities are not recorded, but no much larger clone differs from it by a single base. This entry comes from a study of blood T cell repertoires in COVID-19 (dated by TCRdb to between 2020 and 2021). For the study in its entirety: Collaborator samples came from the United States, Italy and Spain and covered acute and convalescent phases of COVID-19. Where available, HLA class I and class II types were taken from metadata supplied by the sample provider and were not determined by assay-based typing. A freely available public database, intended as a resource for researchers studying the immune response to SARS-CoV-2, is where the repertoires were released. Nearly every sample came with metadata listing a de-identified subject ID, COVID-19 status, age in years and sex. The dataset comprised deeply sampled blood TCRbeta repertoires from subjects exposed to, actively infected with, or recovered from COVID-19. The material from the prospective study consisted of cDNA or gDNA derived from T cells, B-cell-depleted T cells, or PBMCs. The samples were drawn from the first 160 participants of the ongoing ImmuneRACE study and from over 950 subjects provided by 6 global collaborators. The paper's findings and limits, for the study overall: The amount of clinical and demographic metadata varied by source and participant and was provided uncurated.

The CDR3 contains 14 residues, cysteine and phenylalanine counted. Only the CDR3 DNA stays, 42 bases, in frame from base 1. After removal of 6 bases from V and 4 bases from J, the junction retains 6 bases not matched to a gene. Sequences MDHEN (CDR1) and SYDVKM (CDR2) are obtained from the germline V gene. A second Seattle source provided samples from volunteer blood donors who had recovered from COVID-19. Collaborating institutions collected whole blood in K2EDTA tubes following their own protocols. For TCRbeta analysis, collaborators shipped samples as frozen whole blood, isolated PBMCs, or DNA extracted from either of those sample types. TCRbeta CDR3 regions were amplified from genomic DNA by means of the immunoSEQ Assay, a bias-controlled multiplex PCR. The paper's processing steps were these. The number of nucleated cells in each sample was estimated from the amplification of reference gene primers within the assay. To quantify the absolute abundance of each unique TCRbeta CDR3 rearrangement, sequence reads were collapsed and filtered. For each sample, productive Simpson clonality was calculated as the square root of Simpson's diversity index across productive rearrangements. TCRdb took this table from immuneACCESS and kept in-frame rearrangements with V and J called. Such tables lack part of the clones; where checked against another copy, unresolved V genes explain under half of the gap, and the rest is unexplained. V, J and clone size were drawn from that table, and D and trimming were deduced from the DNA. Across this sample there are over 150,000 clones, with approximately 90% seen only once. The top ten clones comprise 3.9% of the sample.

The sequenced sample consisted of peripheral blood. This chain joins TRBV28 to TRBJ1-2; 9 bases in between match TRBD1. This clonotype was sampled from a woman aged 60 to 75 who had recovered from COVID-19. The DNA is TGTGCCAGCAGCACAGGACAGGGGCTCTATGGCTACACCTTC. Its product reads: CASSTGQGLYGYTF.